Each of the 4 T cell receptor beta chains below was sequenced from the same sample in a study of cytomegalovirus exposure and HLA in healthy donors. The PCR had 60 Vbeta and 13 Jbeta primers. The repertoire was sequenced with immunoSEQ multiplex PCR; TCRdb's copy has only in-frame clones and lacks some. In the table there are 75,000 to 90,000 clones, around 79% of which are singletons. Material: PBMCs. These receptor sequences come from a woman aged 40 to 50 in good health and CMV-seropositive.

V and J are TRBV13 and TRBJ1-1; possibly TRBD1 for D (5 bases). Germline V lookup: CDR1 PRHDT, CDR2 FYEKMQ (reference sequence). There are 14 residues in the CDR3. The germline V and J ends were trimmed by 2 bases and 4 bases, with 11 bases remaining between them. The CDR3 DNA is TGTGCCAGCAGCTTAAATAGGGGTGGCACTGAAGCTTTCTTT. As protein: CASSLNRGGTEAFF.

CDR3 in DNA: TGTGCCAGCAGTACTCGGGACAGAATCCACAATGAGCAGTTCTTC. It translates to CASSTRDRIHNEQFF. V gene TRBV6-6 combines with J gene TRBJ2-1; 7 bases are shared with TRBD1. V trimming: 5 bases; J trimming: 5 bases; junction bases outside the gene matches: 9. Germline V gives CDR1 MNHNY, CDR2 SVGAGI (reference sequence). The CDR3 runs 15 residues.

The V gene is TRBV4-2, the J gene TRBJ1-4; D might be TRBD1 (5 bases). V gave up 4 bases and J gave up 5 bases, with 11 bases separating them. Germline V lookup: CDR1 LGHNA, CDR2 YNFKEQ. The CDR3 spans 14 residues. In DNA, the CDR3 is TGTGCCAGCAGCCGCGACGGGGGAAATGAAAAACTGTTTTTT. Translated: CASSRDGGNEKLFF.

This clone was observed a few times. This chain uses TRBV27 with TRBJ1-1; the D gene is possibly TRBD1 (5 bases). The CDR3 is 13 residues long. V was clipped by 6 bases and J by 2 bases, with 10 bases between them. CDR1 and CDR2 (germline): MNHEY, SMNVEV (reference sequence). In nucleotides, the CDR3 is TGTGCCAGCAGAGGGACTGGAAACACTGAAGCTTTCTTT. It translates to CASRGTGNTEAFF.